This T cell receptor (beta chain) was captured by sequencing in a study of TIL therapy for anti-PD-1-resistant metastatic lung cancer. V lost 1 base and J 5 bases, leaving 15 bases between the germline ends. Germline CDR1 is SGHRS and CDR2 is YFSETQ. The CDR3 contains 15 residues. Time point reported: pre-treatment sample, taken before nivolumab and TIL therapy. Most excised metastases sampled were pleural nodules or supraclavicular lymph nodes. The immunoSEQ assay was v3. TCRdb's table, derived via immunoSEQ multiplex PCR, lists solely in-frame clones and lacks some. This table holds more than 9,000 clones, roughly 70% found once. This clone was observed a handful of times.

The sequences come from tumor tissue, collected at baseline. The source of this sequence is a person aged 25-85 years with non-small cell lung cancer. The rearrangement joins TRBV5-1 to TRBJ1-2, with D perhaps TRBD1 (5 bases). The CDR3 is CASSLRAGTGYGYTF. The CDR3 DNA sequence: TGCGCCAGCAGCTTGAGGGCAGGGACGGGGTATGGCTACACCTTC.